Presented here are 5 T cell receptor beta chains from one specimen sequenced in a study of cytotoxic CD8 clonotypes in ibrutinib-treated CLL. Assay: immunoSEQ multiplex PCR; the TCRdb copy retains only in-frame clones and omits some. The sample includes approximately 60,000 clones, approximately 52% of them seen just once. The specimen comprised PBMCs, sampled after 24 months of ibrutinib treatment. These receptors all come from a human donor with chronic lymphocytic leukemia.

V gene TRBV6-1 combines with J gene TRBJ1-4; D is undetermined. The V gene's germline CDR1 is MNHNS and CDR2 SASEGT. Trimming pared 3 bases from V and 11 bases from J, leaving 10 bases between. The CDR3 spans 12 residues. CDR3 sequence: CASSDSPPKLFF. DNA of the CDR3: TGTGCCAGCAGTGATAGTCCTCCTAAACTGTTTTTT.

The chain recombines TRBV7-2 with TRBJ1-1; TRBD1 matches 9 bases. Germline values: CDR1 SGHTA, CDR2 FQGNSA. CDR3 length equals 14 residues. The V gene end was trimmed by 4 bases and the J gene end by 7 bases; junction bases not matched to a gene: 7. The CDR3, as DNA: TGTGCCAGCAGCTCGAGGACAGGGGTTGGTGAAGCTTTCTTT. Its protein product is CASSSRTGVGEAFF. Using reference TRBV7-2 and TRBJ1-1 for the parts outside the CDR3, the full variable domain is GAGVSQSPSNKVTEKGKDVELRCDPISGHTALYWYRQSLGQGLEFLIYFQGNSAPDKSGLPSDRFSAERTGGSVSTLTIQRTQQEDSAVYLCASSSRTGVGEAFFGQGTRLTVV.

This chain uses TRBV5-4 with TRBJ2-2, with TRBD2 identical over 11 bases. This CDR3 contains 16 residues. V lost 4 bases and J lost 7; bases outside the gene matches: 9. The V gene's germline CDR1 is SGHNT and CDR2 YYREEE (reference sequence). CDR3 in amino acids: CASSRDSGGAGGELFF. As DNA, the CDR3 is TGTGCCAGCAGCCGAGATAGCGGGGGGGCCGGCGGGGAGCTGTTTTTT.

The V call is TRBV14, the J call TRBJ2-7; 7 bases line up with TRBD1. The J segment lost 0 bases and the V segment lost 6 bases, leaving 5 bases of the junction unmatched. Per germline, CDR1 SGHDN and CDR2 FVKESK. This CDR3 is built from 14 residues. CDR3 DNA sequence: TGTGCCAGCAGGACAGGGCTTCTCTCCTACGAGCAGTACTTC. Protein: CASRTGLLSYEQYF.

This chain uses TRBV20-1 with TRBJ1-2; unclear D gene. The germline CDR1 and CDR2 sequences are DFQATT and SNEGSKA (reference sequence). The CDR3 has 10 amino acids. The V end lost 5 bases, the J end lost 8 bases, and 9 bases lay between the germline ends. CDR3 sequence reads: CSAPVGGYTF. CDR3 nucleotides: TGCAGTGCTCCCGTCGGGGGCTACACCTTC.